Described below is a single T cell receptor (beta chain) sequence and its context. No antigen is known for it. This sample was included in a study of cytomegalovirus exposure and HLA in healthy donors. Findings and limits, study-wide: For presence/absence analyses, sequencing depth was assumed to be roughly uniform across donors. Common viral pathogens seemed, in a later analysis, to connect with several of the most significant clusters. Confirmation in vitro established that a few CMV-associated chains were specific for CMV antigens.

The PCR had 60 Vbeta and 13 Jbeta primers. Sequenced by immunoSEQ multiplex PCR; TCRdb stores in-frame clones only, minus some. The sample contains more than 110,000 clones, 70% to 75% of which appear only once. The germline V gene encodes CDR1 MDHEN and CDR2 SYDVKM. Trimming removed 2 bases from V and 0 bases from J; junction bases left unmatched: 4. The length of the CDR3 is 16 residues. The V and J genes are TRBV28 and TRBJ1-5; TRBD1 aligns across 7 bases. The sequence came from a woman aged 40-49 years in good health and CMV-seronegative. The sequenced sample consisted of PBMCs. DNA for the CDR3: TGTGCCAGCAGTTTAGCCTACAGGGGTAGCAATCAGCCCCAGCATTTT. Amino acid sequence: CASSLAYRGSNQPQHF.